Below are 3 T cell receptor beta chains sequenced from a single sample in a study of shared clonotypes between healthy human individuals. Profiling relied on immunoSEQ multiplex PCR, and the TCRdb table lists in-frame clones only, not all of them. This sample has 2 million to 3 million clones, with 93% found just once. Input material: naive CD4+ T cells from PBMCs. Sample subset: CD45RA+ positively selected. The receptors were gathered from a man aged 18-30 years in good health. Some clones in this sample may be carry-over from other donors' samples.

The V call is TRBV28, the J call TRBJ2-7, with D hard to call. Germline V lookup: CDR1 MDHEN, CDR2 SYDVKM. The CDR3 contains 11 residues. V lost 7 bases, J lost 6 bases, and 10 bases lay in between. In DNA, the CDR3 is TGTGCCAGCACCCTTAAGGGCGAGCAGTACTTC. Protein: CASTLKGEQYF.

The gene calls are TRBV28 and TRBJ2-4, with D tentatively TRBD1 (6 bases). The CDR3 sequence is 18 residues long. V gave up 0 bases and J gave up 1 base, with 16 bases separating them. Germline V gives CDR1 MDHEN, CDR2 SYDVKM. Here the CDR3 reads CASSLWGAGPRAKNIQYF. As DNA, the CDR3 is TGTGCCAGCAGTTTATGGGGGGCCGGTCCCCGGGCCAAAAACATTCAGTACTTC.

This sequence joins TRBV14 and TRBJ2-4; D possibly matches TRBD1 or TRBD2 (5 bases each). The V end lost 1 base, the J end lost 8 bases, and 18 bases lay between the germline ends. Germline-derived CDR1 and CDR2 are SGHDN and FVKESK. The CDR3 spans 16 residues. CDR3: CASSQVTGTMVDIQYF. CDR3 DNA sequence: TGTGCCAGCAGCCAAGTAACCGGGACGATGGTCGACATTCAGTACTTC.